The next 22 T cell receptor beta chains were all read from a single sample in a study of blood T cell repertoires in COVID-19. Data came from immunoSEQ multiplex PCR; TCRdb stores just in-frame clones and leaves some out. Found here are roughly 170,000 clones, approximately 87% of them singletons; the top ten hold around 21%. The sequencing sample was made of peripheral blood. The receptors here all came from a man in his 70s with active or convalescent COVID-19.

The V call is TRBV5-1, the J call TRBJ1-2, with D possibly matching TRBD1 (6 bases). Germline-derived CDR1 and CDR2 are SGHRS and YFSETQ. The germline V and J ends were trimmed by 4 bases and 2 bases, with 12 bases remaining between them. The CDR3 consists of 14 residues. The CDR3 reads CASSATTGNYGYTF. The DNA of the CDR3 is TGCGCCAGCAGCGCCACCACAGGGAACTATGGCTACACCTTC.

The genes are TRBV5-1 and TRBJ2-1; TRBD2 is a possible D gene (6 bases). The CDR3 extends over 15 amino acids. V lost 0 bases, J lost 9 bases, and 16 bases lay in between. The germline V gene has CDR1 SGHRS and CDR2 YFSETQ. In nucleotides, the CDR3 is TGCGCCAGCAGCTTGGCACCGGGGGTCCGGGGTGAGCAGTTCTTC. Protein: CASSLAPGVRGEQFF.

The chain employs TRBV25-1 and TRBJ2-2; maybe TRBD2 (5 bases). Deletions cut 8 bases from V and 6 bases from J, with 10 bases between. This CDR3 is built from 12 residues. Germline V gene data show CDR1 as MGHDK and CDR2 as SYGVNS. CDR3 DNA sequence: TGTGCCAGCCAACCCGGGGCCGGGGAGCTGTTTTTT. Translated: CASQPGAGELFF.

In its sample, this clone was seen once. V and J are TRBV15 and TRBJ1-1, with a possible D match to TRBD1 (5 bases). V lost 5 bases, J lost 4 bases, and 11 bases lay in between. Germline V gene data show CDR1 as LNHNV and CDR2 as YYDKDF (reference sequence). The CDR3 has 13 amino acids. CDR3 sequence: CATSLRGGTEAFF. Here the CDR3 DNA reads TGTGCCACCAGCCTACGGGGGGGCACTGAAGCTTTCTTT.

The V and J genes are TRBV11-3 and TRBJ2-1; D might be TRBD1 (5 bases). The V gene's germline CDR1 is SGHNT and CDR2 YENEEA. The germline V and J ends were trimmed by 2 bases and 4 bases, with 9 bases remaining between them. This CDR3 contains 14 residues. CDR3 sequence: CASSLKGAYNEQFF. Written as DNA, the CDR3 is TGTGCCAGCAGCTTAAAAGGGGCATACAATGAGCAGTTCTTC.

This chain links TRBV14 with TRBJ2-7; possibly TRBD2 for D (6 bases). This CDR3 has 13 residues. In germline, CDR1 is SGHDN, CDR2 FVKESK. With 4 bases removed from V and 3 bases from J, the gap between germline ends came to 10 bases. CDR3 in amino acids: CASSRGSGYEQYF. Written as DNA, the CDR3 is TGTGCCAGCAGCCGGGGTAGCGGCTACGAGCAGTACTTC. Based on the CDR3 plus reference TRBV14 and TRBJ2-7, the full variable domain is EAGVTQFPSHSVIEKGQTVTLRCDPISGHDNLYWYRRVMGKEIKFLLHFVKESKQDESGMPNNRFLAERTGGTYSTLKVQPAELEDSGVYFCASSRGSGYEQYFGPGTRLTVT.

The genes are TRBV29-1 and TRBJ1-2, with TRBD1 matching 8 bases. The V gene's germline CDR1 is SQVTM and CDR2 ANQGSEA. With 8 bases clipped from V and 4 bases from J, the junction kept 9 bases outside the gene matches. This CDR3 is built from 13 residues. CDR3 in amino acids: CSFRDRGVYGYTF. In DNA, the CDR3 is TGCAGCTTCCGAGACAGGGGTGTCTATGGCTACACCTTC. The full variable domain, completed using reference TRBV29-1 and TRBJ1-2, is SAVISQKPSRDICQRGTSLTIQCQVDSQVTMMFWYRQQPGQSLTLIATANQGSEATYESGFVIDKFPISRPNLTFSTLTVSNMSPEDSSIYLCSFRDRGVYGYTFGSGTRLTVV.

The V call is TRBV6-5, the J call TRBJ1-5, with TRBD1 matching over 9 bases. CDR3 length equals 15 residues. V lost 2 bases and J lost 1; bases outside the gene matches: 0. CDR1 is MNHEY and CDR2 is SVGAGI in the germline V gene. The CDR3 loop reads CASSYGTGSNQPQHF. CDR3 nucleotide sequence: TGTGCCAGCAGTTACGGGACAGGGAGCAATCAGCCCCAGCATTTT.

This chain joins TRBV28 and TRBJ1-2; 7 nucleotides match TRBD1. V was pared by 8 bases and J by 4 bases, with 10 bases of the junction left unmatched. CDR1 MDHEN and CDR2 SYDVKM come from the germline V gene. The CDR3 has 14 amino acids. In nucleotides, the CDR3 is TGTGCCAGCCAACAGGGGTTCCTGAGCTATGGCTACACCTTC. This sequence encodes CASQQGFLSYGYTF.

This chain connects TRBV5-1 to TRBJ2-7, with 9 nucleotides matching TRBD2. CDR1 is SGHRS, CDR2 YFSETQ, per germline. This CDR3 has 16 amino acids. V lost 5 bases and J lost 2; bases outside the gene matches: 11. CDR3 sequence: CASRHNLAGPPYEQYF. The CDR3 DNA reads as TGCGCCAGCAGACATAACCTAGCGGGGCCCCCCTACGAGCAGTACTTC.

This rearrangement joins TRBV18 to TRBJ2-2; TRBD2 aligns across 7 bases. This CDR3 region has 15 residues. The germline CDR1 and CDR2 sequences are KGHSH and LQKENI. V gave up 6 bases and J gave up 2 bases; unmatched junction bases: 6. CDR3 protein: CASSLGGSNTGELFF. CDR3 nucleotide sequence: TGTGCCAGCTCCTTAGGCGGGAGTAACACCGGGGAGCTGTTTTTT.

The genes are TRBV6-4 and TRBJ1-2, with D possibly being TRBD1 (6 bases). Germline assignment: CDR1 MRHNA and CDR2 SNTAGT. V lost 0 bases and J 8 bases, leaving 13 bases between the germline ends. CDR3 size: 14 residues. In DNA, the CDR3 is TGTGCCAGCAGTGACTCCTGGGGGCGCGGGGGCTACACCTTC. Amino acid sequence: CASSDSWGRGGYTF.

This clone came up many times. The chain employs TRBV19 and TRBJ2-3, with D possibly TRBD1 on 7 matching bases. V was cut by 7 bases and J by 1 base, with 12 bases left in between. This CDR3 has 14 residues. Germline lookup yields CDR1 LNHDA and CDR2 SQIVND (reference sequence). The CDR3 loop is CASTTGEGTDTQYF. The CDR3 DNA sequence: TGTGCCAGTACCACAGGGGAGGGCACAGATACGCAGTATTTT.

The chain is built from TRBV7-3 and TRBJ1-2, with unresolved D. This CDR3 contains 15 residues. The V gene's germline CDR1 is SGHTA and CDR2 FQGTGA. V was clipped by 2 bases and J by 2 bases, with 12 bases between them. In DNA, the CDR3 is TGTGCCAGCAGCTTATCCCCGGGATCAAACTATGGCTACACCTTC. Protein sequence: CASSLSPGSNYGYTF. Full variable domain (missing parts from reference TRBV7-3 and TRBJ1-2): GAGVSQTPSNKVTEKGKYVELRCDPISGHTALYWYRQSLGQGPEFLIYFQGTGAADDSGLPNDRFFAVRPEGSVSTLKIQRTERGDSAVYLCASSLSPGSNYGYTFGSGTRLTVV.

The chain recombines TRBV5-1 with TRBJ1-2; 7 nucleotides line up with TRBD1. Germline CDR1 is SGHRS and CDR2 is YFSETQ. The trim removed 0 bases at V and 7 bases at J, leaving 3 bases unmatched. The CDR3 sequence is 13 residues long. The CDR3 region has the DNA TGCGCCAGCAGCTTGGAGGGGGACAGTGGCTACACCTTC. It translates to CASSLEGDSGYTF.

This clone was picked up one time. The J gene is TRBJ2-7, the V gene TRBV28; possible D gene TRBD2, 6 bases. Trimming removed 10 bases from V and 6 bases from J, with 13 bases in between. The CDR3 totals 11 residues. Germline CDR1 is MDHEN and CDR2 is SYDVKM. CDR3 loop: CAIGPGGEQYF. In nucleotides, the CDR3 is TGTGCCATCGGGCCCGGGGGCGAGCAGTACTTC.

This chain uses TRBV6-6 with TRBJ1-2; 8 bases agree with TRBD1. Trimming removed 6 bases from V and 2 bases from J; junction bases left unmatched: 5. This CDR3 region has 14 residues. Germline loops: CDR1 MNHNY, CDR2 SVGAGI (reference sequence). The CDR3, as DNA: TGTGCCAGCAGGGCGACAGGGGCGAACTATGGCTACACCTTC. Its translation: CASRATGANYGYTF.

V gene TRBV19 combines with J gene TRBJ1-5, with unresolved D. CDR1 is LNHDA and CDR2 is SQIVND in the germline V gene (reference sequence). Between the trimmed V and J ends, which lost 1 base and 7 bases, there was a span of 11 bases. CDR3 length: 14 residues. The CDR3: CASSIGGRWQPQHF. The CDR3 DNA is TGTGCCAGTAGTATAGGAGGTCGATGGCAGCCCCAGCATTTT.

The CDR3 DNA sequence: TGTGCCAGCAGTATTGGAGGGACAGGCTTCTATGGCTACACCTTC. Amino acids: CASSIGGTGFYGYTF. The chain uses TRBV6-5 and TRBJ1-2; 8 bases agree with TRBD1. This CDR3 comprises 15 residues. With 5 bases clipped from V and 4 bases from J, the junction kept 9 bases outside the gene matches. The germline V gene has CDR1 MNHEY and CDR2 SVGAGI.

CDR3 protein: CSVKRGTVNGYTF. CDR3 sequence (DNA): TGCAGCGTTAAAAGGGGGACCGTCAATGGCTACACCTTC. This rearrangement joins TRBV29-1 to TRBJ1-2; a weak D match, TRBD1 (6 bases). This CDR3 is built from 13 residues. V lost 5 bases, J lost 6 bases, and 16 bases lay in between. CDR1 is SQVTM, CDR2 ANQGSEA, per germline. The variable domain in full, completed from reference TRBV29-1 and TRBJ1-2, reads SAVISQKPSRDICQRGTSLTIQCQVDSQVTMMFWYRQQPGQSLTLIATANQGSEATYESGFVIDKFPISRPNLTFSTLTVSNMSPEDSSIYLCSVKRGTVNGYTFGSGTRLTVV.

The chain carries TRBV11-3 and TRBJ2-2, with 8 bases fitting TRBD1. Germline V lookup: CDR1 SGHNT, CDR2 YENEEA. The CDR3 spans 15 residues. V gave up 5 bases and J gave up 2 bases; unmatched junction bases: 4. CDR3 nucleotide sequence: TGTGCCAGCAGCCGGGGACAGGCCAACACCGGGGAGCTGTTTTTT. Translation: CASSRGQANTGELFF. Using reference TRBV11-3 and TRBJ2-2 for the parts outside the CDR3, the full variable domain is EAGVVQSPRYKIIEKKQPVAFWCNPISGHNTLYWYLQNLGQGPELLIRYENEEAVDDSQLPKDRFSAERLKGVDSTLKIQPAELGDSAVYLCASSRGQANTGELFFGEGSRLTVL.

The V call is TRBV9, the J call TRBJ2-1; D call uncertain. CDR1 is SGDLS, CDR2 YYNGEE, per germline. The CDR3 has 13 residues. Deletions cut 1 base from V and 7 bases from J, with 9 bases between. CDR3 protein: CASSVTERNEQFF. The DNA of the CDR3 is TGTGCCAGCAGCGTAACAGAAAGGAATGAGCAGTTCTTC.